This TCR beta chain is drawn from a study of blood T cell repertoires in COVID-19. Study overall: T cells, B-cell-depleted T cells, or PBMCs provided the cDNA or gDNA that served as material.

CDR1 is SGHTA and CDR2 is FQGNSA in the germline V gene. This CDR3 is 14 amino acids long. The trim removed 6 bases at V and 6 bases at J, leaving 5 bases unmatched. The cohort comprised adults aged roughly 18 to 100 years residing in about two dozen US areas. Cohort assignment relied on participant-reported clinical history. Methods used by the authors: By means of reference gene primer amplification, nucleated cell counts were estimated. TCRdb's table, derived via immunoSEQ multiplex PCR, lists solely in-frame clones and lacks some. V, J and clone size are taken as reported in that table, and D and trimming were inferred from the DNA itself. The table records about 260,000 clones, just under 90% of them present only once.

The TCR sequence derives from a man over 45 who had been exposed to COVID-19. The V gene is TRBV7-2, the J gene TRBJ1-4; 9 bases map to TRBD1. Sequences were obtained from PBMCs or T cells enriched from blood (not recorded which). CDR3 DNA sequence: TGTGCCAGCAGTTCGGGACAGGGAGATGAAAAACTGTTTTTT. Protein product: CASSSGQGDEKLFF.